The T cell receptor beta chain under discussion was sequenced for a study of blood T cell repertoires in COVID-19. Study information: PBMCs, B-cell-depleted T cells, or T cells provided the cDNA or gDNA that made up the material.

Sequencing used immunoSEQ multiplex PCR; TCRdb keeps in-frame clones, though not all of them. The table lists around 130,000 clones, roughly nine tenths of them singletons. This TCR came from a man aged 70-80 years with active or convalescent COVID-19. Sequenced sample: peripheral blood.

This CDR3 is CASSFGFTAGEQFF. The CDR3 nucleotides are TGTGCCAGCAGCTTCGGGTTCACGGCGGGCGAGCAGTTCTTC. V is TRBV7-2 and J is TRBJ2-1, with D possibly TRBD2 on 5 matching bases. Trimming removed 3 bases from V and 10 bases from J, with 16 bases in between. The CDR3 consists of 14 residues. Germline V gives CDR1 SGHTA, CDR2 FQGNSA.